A selection of T cell receptor beta chains follows, all from one sample in a study of vaccination effects on CD4 cells after COVID-19. Produced via immunoSEQ multiplex PCR; TCRdb's table is partial and in-frame only. The table records some 22,000 clones, approximately 76% of them present only once. No antigen has been assigned to these receptors. Material: CD4+ T cells from PBMCs cultured with HCoV-229E spike peptides, obtained after COVID-19 vaccination. These receptors originate from a human donor who received a COVID-19 vaccine. Both conserved end residues are part of each CDR3. The order of the fields is clone size, D gene, J gene, V gene, CDR3 DNA, CDR3 protein. The D gene is left open where the match is weak. Clone size, where shown, is once, few, many, or a class for clones that have expanded.

>NA|NA|TRBJ2-7|TRBV10-3
TGTGCCATCTATCGCGAGGGGGGAGGCGAGCAGTACTTC
CAIYREGGGEQYF
>NA|TRBD1|TRBJ1-2|TRBV7-9
TGTGCCAGCAGCTTAGGGCAAGGACAGGGGACCTATGGCTACACCTTC
CASSLGQGQGTYGYTF
>NA|NA|TRBJ1-1|TRBV5-6
TGTGCCAGCACCCCCGTGGGGGGGAGCACTGAAGCTTTCTTT
CASTPVGGSTEAFF
>few|NA|TRBJ2-7|TRBV18
TGTGCCAGCTCACAGAGGACTAACACCTACGAGCAGTACTTC
CASSQRTNTYEQYF
>NA|NA|TRBJ2-1|TRBV6-1
TGTGCCAGCAGTGACCGCACCCGGACAGCGGGCTACAATGAGCAGTTCTTC
CASSDRTRTAGYNEQFF
>NA|TRBD2|TRBJ2-2|TRBV19
TGTGCCAGTAGTATAGTACTAGCGGGGAACACCGGGGAGCTGTTTTTT
CASSIVLAGNTGELFF
>NA|NA|TRBJ2-2|TRBV19
TGTGCCACCACCGAGAACGGGAGAGGCACCGGGGAGCTGTTTTTT
CATTENGRGTGELFF
>NA|TRBD2|TRBJ2-1|TRBV15
TGTGCCACCAGCACTCGGACTAGCGGGAGAGTTTTGCTCTTC
CATSTRTSGRVLLF
>NA|NA|TRBJ2-3|TRBV4-2
TGTGCCAGCAGTCAAACTTCTTCTGGCACAGATACGCAGTATTTT
CASSQTSSGTDTQYF
>NA|TRBD1|TRBJ2-4|TRBV6-5
TGTGCCAGCAGCATGGGACAGCTAAAAAACATTCAGTACTTC
CASSMGQLKNIQYF
>NA|TRBD1|TRBJ1-2|TRBV6-5
TGTGCCAGCAGAAATACAGGGGGCTATGGCTACACCTTC
CASRNTGGYGYTF
>NA|NA|TRBJ1-4|TRBV7-9
TGTGCCAGCAGTACCCGGGCCACTAATGAAAAACTGTTTTTT
CASSTRATNEKLFF
>NA|NA|TRBJ1-6|TRBV20-1
TGCAGTGCTCGTGGATCAGGGAGAGTGAATTCACCCCTCCACTTT
CSARGSGRVNSPLHF
>NA|NA|TRBJ2-1|TRBV7-7
TGTGCCAGCAGCTTAGCGCGGGACACATACAATGAGCAGTTCTTC
CASSLARDTYNEQFF
>NA|NA|TRBJ1-5|TRBV2
TGTGCCAGCAGTGATTCGGGCGCTTCCCAGCATTTT
CASSDSGASQHF
>NA|NA|TRBJ1-5|TRBV18
TGTGCCAGCTCACCAGTTTCCGGGACACCTAGCAATCAGCCCCAGCATTTT
CASSPVSGTPSNQPQHF
>NA|TRBD1|TRBJ2-5|TRBV7-9
TGTGCCAGCAGTTGGACAGGGCGAGAGACCCAGTACTTC
CASSWTGRETQYF
>NA|NA|TRBJ1-6|TRBV6-5
TGTGCCAGCAGGGGACGAGGTGAAGATTCCCTCCACTTT
CASRGRGEDSLHF
>NA|TRBD1|TRBJ2-1|TRBV29-1
TGCACGGGGACAGAACTCAATGAGCAGTTCTTC
CTGTELNEQFF
>NA|NA|TRBJ1-2|TRBV3-1/TRBV3-2
TGTGCCAGCAGCCAAGATCAGGTCGGGTACTATGGCTACACCTTC
CASSQDQVGYYGYTF
>NA|NA|TRBJ2-1|TRBV11-2
TGTGCCAGCAGCTTAGATCCGTGGAGCTCCTACAATGAGCAGTTCTTC
CASSLDPWSSYNEQFF
>NA|NA|TRBJ1-2|TRBV19
TGTGCCAGTAGAATACGACCCTATGGCTACACCTTC
CASRIRPYGYTF
>few|NA|TRBJ2-2|TRBV2
TGTGCCAGCAGTGAACGGGGGCTAGCTTCCGCGAACACCGGGGAGCTGTTTTTT
CASSERGLASANTGELFF
>NA|TRBD1|TRBJ1-2|TRBV25-1
TGTGCCAGCAGCCGTCAGGGGGCAGGCTATGGCTACACCTTC
CASSRQGAGYGYTF
>NA|TRBD2|TRBJ2-5|TRBV5-6
TGTGCCAGCAGGGGATGGACTAGGGAGACCCAGTACTTC
CASRGWTRETQYF
>NA|NA|TRBJ1-1|TRBV2
TGTGCCAGCAGTGATGACAGGAACACTGAAGCTTTCTTT
CASSDDRNTEAFF
>NA|NA|TRBJ2-3|TRBV18
TGTGCCAGCTCACCCACCGTTGCAGATACGCAGTATTTT
CASSPTVADTQYF
>NA|NA|TRBJ2-7|TRBV10-3
TGTGCCATCGCCAAAGAGGGATCCTACGAGCAGTACTTC
CAIAKEGSYEQYF
>NA|NA|TRBJ1-1|TRBV30
TGTGCCTGGAGATACCCGTGGAACACTGAAGCTTTCTTT
CAWRYPWNTEAFF
>NA|NA|TRBJ2-7|TRBV6-5
TGTGCCAGCAGTAGTGGTTTAGGTTTCCTCCGCGAGCAGTACTTC
CASSSGLGFLREQYF
>NA|TRBD1|TRBJ2-5|TRBV5-8
TGTGCCAGCAGCCAGACACCGGGACAGGAACAAGAGACCCAGTACTTC
CASSQTPGQEQETQYF
>NA|TRBD2|TRBJ2-1|TRBV19
TGTGCCAGTAGTATTCCCAGCGGGATTCTATACAATGAGCAGTTCTTC
CASSIPSGILYNEQFF
>NA|TRBD2|TRBJ2-1|TRBV5-1
TGCGCCAGCACCGTTGGACTAGCGGGAGGGCCACAACAGTTCTTC
CASTVGLAGGPQQFF
>once|NA|TRBJ2-7|TRBV12-2
TGTGCAAGTCGCTTCCACCGATCCTACGAGCAGTACTTC
CASRFHRSYEQYF
>NA|NA|TRBJ1-2|TRBV24-1
TGTGCCACCAGTGATGAATATAGAGTTCGCACGGCTGGCTACACCTTC
CATSDEYRVRTAGYTF
>NA|NA|TRBJ2-7|TRBV6-5
TGTGCCAGACCCCCCTCCCACGAGCAGTACTTC
CARPPSHEQYF
>NA|TRBD1|TRBJ2-3|TRBV25-1
TGTGCCAGCAGTGAGGGACAGGGGAATTCAGATACGCAGTATTTT
CASSEGQGNSDTQYF
>once|TRBD1|TRBJ1-2|TRBV27
TGTGCCAGCAGTTTATACGGCAGGGGGGTCCGGTATGGCTACACCTTC
CASSLYGRGVRYGYTF
>NA|NA|TRBJ1-5|TRBV30
TGTGCCTGGAGTGTACGTGGGGATCAGCCCCAGCATTTT
CAWSVRGDQPQHF
>NA|NA|TRBJ2-7|TRBV3-1/TRBV3-2
TGTGCCAGCAGCTACGGCGGGTACGAGCAGTACTTC
CASSYGGYEQYF
>NA|NA|TRBJ2-1|TRBV18
TGTGCCAGCTCACCGGGTTCTTACAATGAGCAGTTCTTC
CASSPGSYNEQFF
>NA|TRBD1|TRBJ1-4|TRBV4-1
TGCGCCAGCAGCCATCCCGGGACAGGCAATGAAAAACTGTTTTTT
CASSHPGTGNEKLFF
>NA|TRBD2|TRBJ2-3|TRBV3-1/TRBV3-2
TGTGCCAGCAGCCAAGTCACTAGCGGACACACAGATACGCAGTATTTT
CASSQVTSGHTDTQYF
>NA|TRBD1|TRBJ2-7|TRBV7-8
TGTGCCAGCAGCTTAGCGGGGGGACAGGGATACGAGCAGTACTTC
CASSLAGGQGYEQYF
>NA|NA|TRBJ2-1|TRBV20-1
TGCAGTGCTAGTCTGGTCCAGTTCAATGAGCAGTTCTTC
CSASLVQFNEQFF
>NA|NA|TRBJ1-3|TRBV18
TGTGCCAGCTCACCTCAGCAACGCTCTGGAAACACCATATATTTT
CASSPQQRSGNTIYF
>once|NA|TRBJ1-3|TRBV7-2
TGTGCCAGCAGCTTTGCAGGGTCCGGAAACACCATATATTTT
CASSFAGSGNTIYF
>NA|TRBD1|TRBJ2-2|TRBV5-1
TGCGCCAGCGGCGGACAGGGGAACACCGGGGAGCTGTTTTTT
CASGGQGNTGELFF
>few|NA|TRBJ2-5|TRBV13
TGTGCCAGCAGCTTAGAGAGGGACGGCGAGACCCAGTACTTC
CASSLERDGETQYF
>few|TRBD1|TRBJ2-5|TRBV6-5
TGTGCCATCGACAGGGGTAACGGCTTCGAGACCCAGTACTTC
CAIDRGNGFETQYF
>NA|TRBD1|TRBJ1-6|TRBV19
TGTGCCAGTAACGACCAAACAGGGGCGAATTCACCCCTCCACTTT
CASNDQTGANSPLHF
>NA|NA|TRBJ2-6|TRBV19
TGTGCCAGCCTTGAAGGCAGGGGCTCTGGGGCCAACGTCCTGACTTTC
CASLEGRGSGANVLTF
>NA|NA|TRBJ1-5|TRBV18
TGTGCCAGCTCACCACAGGATAGCAATCAGCCCCAGCATTTT
CASSPQDSNQPQHF